One and the same sample provided the 2 T cell receptor beta chains below, sequenced in a study of regulatory T cells in long-lasting Graves disease. CDR3 regions were amplified by Arm-PCR using iRepertoire HTBI primers to build TCR beta libraries. In TCRdb, the multiplex PCR reads were re-called with MiXCR into one record per CDR3 protein. Among a few hundred thousand distinct CDR3 sequences, 20% to 25% were seen once, and the ten largest hold 7.1%. The sample's time point: persistent/refractory GD, antithyroid drugs over 5 years with positive TRAb. PBMC-extracted RNA yielded the TCR library. Source: peripheral blood mononuclear cells (PBMCs), taken when the disease was refractory, from a patient treated with antithyroid drugs. The receptor source for this set is a female donor with Graves disease.

The V call is TRBV7-9, the J call TRBJ2-1; the match to TRBD2 covers 7 bases. The CDR3 length is 13 residues. The germline gives CDR1 SEHNR, CDR2 FQNEAQ (reference sequence). V shed 9 bases and J 6 bases; nucleotides not matched to a gene: 8. DNA of the CDR3: TGTGCCAGTTCGGCTAGCGGAAGCAATGAGCAGTTCTTC. It codes for CASSASGSNEQFF.

CDR3 sequence reads: CASSTGDGANVLTF. The CDR3 DNA reads TGTGCCAGCTCGACAGGGGACGGGGCCAACGTCCTGACTTTC. The J gene is TRBJ2-6, the V gene TRBV10-3; 8 bases map to TRBD1. V was pared by 10 bases and J by 4 bases, with 6 bases of the junction left unmatched. The CDR3 loop spans 14 amino acids. Germline lookup yields CDR1 ENHRY and CDR2 SYGVKD.